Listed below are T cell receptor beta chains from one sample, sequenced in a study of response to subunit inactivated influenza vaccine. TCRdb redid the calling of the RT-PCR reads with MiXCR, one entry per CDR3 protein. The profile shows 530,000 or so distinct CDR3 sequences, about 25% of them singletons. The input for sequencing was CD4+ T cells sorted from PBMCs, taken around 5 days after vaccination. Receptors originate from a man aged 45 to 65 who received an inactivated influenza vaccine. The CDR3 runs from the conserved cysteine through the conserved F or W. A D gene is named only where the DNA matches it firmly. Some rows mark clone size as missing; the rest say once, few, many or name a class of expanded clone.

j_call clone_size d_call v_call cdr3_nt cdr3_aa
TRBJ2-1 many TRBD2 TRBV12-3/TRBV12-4 TGTGCCAGCTCCCGGGGGGGCTCCTACAATGAGCAGTTCTTC CASSRGGSYNEQFF
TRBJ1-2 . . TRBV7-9 TGTGCCAGCAGCCCCCCGTCCGGGACTGGCTACACCTTC CASSPPSGTGYTF
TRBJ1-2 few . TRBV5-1 TGCGCCAGCAGCCCGGGGGGGGTCACGGGTGATGGCTACACCTTC CASSPGGVTGDGYTF
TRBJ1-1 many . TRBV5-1 TGCGCCAGCAGCTCAGGTACACACGGAGGCACTGAAGCTTTCTTT CASSSGTHGGTEAFF
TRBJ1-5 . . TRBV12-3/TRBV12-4 TGTGCCAGCAGTTTAGAGGTGCAGGGGAATCAGCCCCAGCATTTT CASSLEVQGNQPQHF
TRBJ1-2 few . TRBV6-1 TGTGCCACCCGCCCACAAGTAGGGTTCGGTGACTACACCTTC CATRPQVGFGDYTF
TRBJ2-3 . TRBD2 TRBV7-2 TGTGCCAGCAGCTTAGTGCTAGCGGGGGGAAGTCGCACAGATACGCAGTATTTT CASSLVLAGGSRTDTQYF
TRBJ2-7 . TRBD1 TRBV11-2 TGTGCCAGCAGCTTAGAATTAATTTGGGACAGAAGCTCCTACGAGCAGTACTTC CASSLELIWDRSSYEQYF
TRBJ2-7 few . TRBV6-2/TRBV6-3 TGTGCCAGCAGTTACGGGCATCGTGGGAGAGGGTACGAGCAGTACTTC CASSYGHRGRGYEQYF
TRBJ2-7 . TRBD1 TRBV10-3 TGTGCCATCAGTGAAGGACAGGGGGCCTACGAGCAGTACTTC CAISEGQGAYEQYF
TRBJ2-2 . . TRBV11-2 TGTGCCAGCAGCTGGACTGGATACACCGGGGAGCTGTTTTTT CASSWTGYTGELFF
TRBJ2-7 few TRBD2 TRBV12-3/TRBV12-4 TGTGCCAGCAGTCCCGAAGTAGGGACTAGCGGGGCCTACGAGCAGTACTTC CASSPEVGTSGAYEQYF
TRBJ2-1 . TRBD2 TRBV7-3 TGTGCCAGCAGCAAAAGAGGCGGGAGGGCCTTCGGTGAGCAGTTCTTC CASSKRGGRAFGEQFF
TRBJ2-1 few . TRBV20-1 TGCAGTGGGATTCCGGGATCCTACAATGAGCAGTTCTTC CSGIPGSYNEQFF
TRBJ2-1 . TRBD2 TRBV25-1 TGTGCCAGCAGTGCGGTCGGGCTAGCGGGGAGGAATGAGCAGTTCTTC CASSAVGLAGRNEQFF
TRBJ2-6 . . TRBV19 TGTGCCAGTAGCGTTACCGGCACAGGGTCTGGGGCCAACGTCCTGACTTTC CASSVTGTGSGANVLTF
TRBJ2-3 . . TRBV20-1 TGCAGTGCCTCCCCGGGGGGCCCGGTGGGCACAGATACGCAGTATTTT CSASPGGPVGTDTQYF
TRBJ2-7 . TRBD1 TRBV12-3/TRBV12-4 TGTGCCAGCAGTCGGACAGGCGGCCCCCTCTACTTC CASSRTGGPLYF
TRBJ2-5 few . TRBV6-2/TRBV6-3 TGTGCCAGCAAGGACTTGGAGACCCAGTACTTC CASKDLETQYF
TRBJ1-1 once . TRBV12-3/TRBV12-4 TGTGCCAGCATGAGGGTCACCCTTGAAGCTTTCTTT CASMRVTLEAFF